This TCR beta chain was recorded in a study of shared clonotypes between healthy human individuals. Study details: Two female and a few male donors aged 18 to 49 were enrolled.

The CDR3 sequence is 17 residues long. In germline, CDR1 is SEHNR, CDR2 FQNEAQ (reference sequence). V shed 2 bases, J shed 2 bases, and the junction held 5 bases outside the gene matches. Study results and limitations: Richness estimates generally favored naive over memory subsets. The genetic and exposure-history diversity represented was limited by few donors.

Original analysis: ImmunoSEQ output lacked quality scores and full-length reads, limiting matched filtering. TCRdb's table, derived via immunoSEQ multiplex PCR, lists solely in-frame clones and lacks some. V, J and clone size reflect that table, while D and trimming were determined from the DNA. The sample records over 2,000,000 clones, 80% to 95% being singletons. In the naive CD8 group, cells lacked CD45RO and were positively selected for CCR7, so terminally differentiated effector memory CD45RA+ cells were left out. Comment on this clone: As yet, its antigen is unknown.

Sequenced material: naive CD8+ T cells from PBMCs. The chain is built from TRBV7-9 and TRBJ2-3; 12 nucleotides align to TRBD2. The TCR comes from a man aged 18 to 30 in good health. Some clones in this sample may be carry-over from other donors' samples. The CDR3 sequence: CASSLTPSGRVTDTQYF. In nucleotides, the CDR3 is TGTGCCAGCAGCTTAACCCCTAGCGGGAGGGTCACAGATACGCAGTATTTT.